This entry concerns a single T cell receptor (beta chain). This sample was taken from a study of shared clonotypes between healthy human individuals. About the study: Three plates were used per donor for CD4 naive, three for CD4 memory, two for CD8 naive and one for CD8 memory.

The CDR3 has 13 amino acids. Trimming stripped 7 bases from V and 6 bases from J, with 15 bases between. The V gene's germline CDR1 is MDHEN and CDR2 SYDVKM. It was at deep level that the assay was run. Profiling relied on immunoSEQ multiplex PCR, and the TCRdb table lists in-frame clones only, not all of them. The sample gives roughly 2.5 million clones, just over 90% of which show up once; under 0.15% is in the top ten. The TCR originated in a man between 18 and 35 years old in good health. The rearrangement links TRBV28 to TRBJ1-2; the D is unclear. The sequenced sample was naive CD4+ T cells sorted from blood. Noted subset: CD45RA+ positively selected. CDR3 loop: CASNGPQANGYTF. CDR3 nucleotides: TGTGCCAGCAATGGCCCGCAGGCGAATGGCTACACCTTC.